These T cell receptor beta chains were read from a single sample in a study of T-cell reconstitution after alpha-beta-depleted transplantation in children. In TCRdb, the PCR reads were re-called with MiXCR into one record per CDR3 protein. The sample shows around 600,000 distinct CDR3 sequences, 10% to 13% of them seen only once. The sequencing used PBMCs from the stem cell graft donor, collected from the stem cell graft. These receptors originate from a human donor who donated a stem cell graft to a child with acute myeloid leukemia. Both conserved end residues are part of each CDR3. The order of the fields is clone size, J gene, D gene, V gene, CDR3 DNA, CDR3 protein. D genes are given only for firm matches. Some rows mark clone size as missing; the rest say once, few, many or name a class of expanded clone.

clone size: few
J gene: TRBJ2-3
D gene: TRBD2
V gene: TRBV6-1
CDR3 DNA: TGTGCCAGCAGAGACAGCCGGGGGGGCGGCTCAGATACGCAGTATTTT
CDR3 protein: CASRDSRGGGSDTQYF

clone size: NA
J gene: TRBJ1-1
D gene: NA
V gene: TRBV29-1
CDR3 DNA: TGCAGCGTTTTCGGGCAGGGTTACACTGAAGCTTTCTTT
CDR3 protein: CSVFGQGYTEAFF

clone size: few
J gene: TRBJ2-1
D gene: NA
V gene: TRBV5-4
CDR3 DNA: TGTGCCAGCAGATACCTCGGGAAGGACAATGAGCAGTTCTTC
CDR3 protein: CASRYLGKDNEQFF

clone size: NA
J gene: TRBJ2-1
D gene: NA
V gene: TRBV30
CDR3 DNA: TGTGCCGTGGAAGGGGGTCGGGAGCAGTTCTTC
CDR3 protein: CAVEGGREQFF

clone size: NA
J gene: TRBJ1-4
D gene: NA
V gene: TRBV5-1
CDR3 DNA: TGCGCCAGCAGCTCTCCCGCGGTACCGGAAAAACTGTTTTTT
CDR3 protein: CASSSPAVPEKLFF

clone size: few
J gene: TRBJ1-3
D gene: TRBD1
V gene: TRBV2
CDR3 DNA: TGTGCCAGCAGTCAGAGGGGACAGGGAGAAGGAAACACCATATATTTT
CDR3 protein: CASSQRGQGEGNTIYF

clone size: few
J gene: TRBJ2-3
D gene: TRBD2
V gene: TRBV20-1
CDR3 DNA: TGCAGTGCTAGAGATGTAGCGGGAGTTACAGATACGCAGTATTTT
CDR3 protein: CSARDVAGVTDTQYF

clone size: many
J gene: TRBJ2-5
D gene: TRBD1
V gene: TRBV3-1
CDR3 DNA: TGTGCCAGCAGCCTTGGGACAGGGCAGGAGACCCAGTACTTC
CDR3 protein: CASSLGTGQETQYF

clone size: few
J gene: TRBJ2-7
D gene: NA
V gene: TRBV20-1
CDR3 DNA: TGCAGTGGGACGTGGAGGGCTTCGGGACCCTACGAGCAGTACTTC
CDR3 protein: CSGTWRASGPYEQYF

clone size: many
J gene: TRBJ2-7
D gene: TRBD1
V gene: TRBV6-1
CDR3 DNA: TGTGCCAGCAGGGACAGGGGACAGGGGGCATACGAGCAGTACTTC
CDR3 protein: CASRDRGQGAYEQYF

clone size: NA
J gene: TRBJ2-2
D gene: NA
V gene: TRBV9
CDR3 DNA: TGTGCCAGCAGCGTATGGCAGGTGACCGGGGAGCTGTTTTTT
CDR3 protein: CASSVWQVTGELFF

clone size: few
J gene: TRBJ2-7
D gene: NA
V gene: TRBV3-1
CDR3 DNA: TGTGCCAACAGCCAAGTTGGGGGCCGAACCTACGAGCAGTACTTC
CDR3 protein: CANSQVGGRTYEQYF

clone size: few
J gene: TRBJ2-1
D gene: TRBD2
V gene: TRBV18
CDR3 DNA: TGTGCCAGCTCAACTCTCCCGGGAAGCGGGAGGGGCAATGAGCAGTTCTTC
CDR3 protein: CASSTLPGSGRGNEQFF

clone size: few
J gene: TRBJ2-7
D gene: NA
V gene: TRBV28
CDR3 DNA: TGTGCCACCCACGGGGAGTACGACGAGCAGTACTTC
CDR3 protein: CATHGEYDEQYF

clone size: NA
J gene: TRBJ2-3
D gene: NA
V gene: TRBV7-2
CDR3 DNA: TGTGCCATCAAAAGCGGGTACCGAACTAGTGGGCAGTATTTT
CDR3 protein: CAIKSGYRTSGQYF

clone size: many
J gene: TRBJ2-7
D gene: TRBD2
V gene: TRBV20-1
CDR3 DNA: TGCAGTGTTCCTCAGCGGGGAAATCCCTCCTACGAGCAGTACTTC
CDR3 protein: CSVPQRGNPSYEQYF

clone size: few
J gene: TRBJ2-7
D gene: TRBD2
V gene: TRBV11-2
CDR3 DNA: TGTGCCAGCAGCTCCAACGGACTAGCGGGAGCTTCCGTCTACGAGCAGTACTTC
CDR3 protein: CASSSNGLAGASVYEQYF

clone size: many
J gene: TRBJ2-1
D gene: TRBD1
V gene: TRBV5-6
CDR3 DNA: TGTGCCAGCATTACGGGCAGGGGGCGCGGTGAGCAGTTCTTC
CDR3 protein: CASITGRGRGEQFF

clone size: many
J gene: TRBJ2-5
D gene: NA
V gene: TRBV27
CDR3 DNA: TGTGCCAGCAGTTTATGGGGCAGCCAAGAGACCCAGTACTTC
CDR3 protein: CASSLWGSQETQYF

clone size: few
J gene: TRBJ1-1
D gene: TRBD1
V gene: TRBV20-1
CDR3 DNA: TGCAGTGCTAGTAAGGACAGGGGGAAATTGAATACTGAAGCTTTCTTT
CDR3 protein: CSASKDRGKLNTEAFF

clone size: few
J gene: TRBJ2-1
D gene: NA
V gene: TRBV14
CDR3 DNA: TGTGCCAGCAGCCAAGGAACGGGGAGGTCGCAGTTCTTC
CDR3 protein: CASSQGTGRSQFF

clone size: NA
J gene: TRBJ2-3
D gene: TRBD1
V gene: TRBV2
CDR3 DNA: TGTGCCAGCAGTCTGGGACAGGCGCTCACAGATACGCAGTATTTT
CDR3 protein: CASSLGQALTDTQYF

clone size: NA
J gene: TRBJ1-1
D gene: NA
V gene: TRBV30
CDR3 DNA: TGTGCCTGGAGCGTCAGGGAGGGCACTGAAGCTTTCTTT
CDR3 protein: CAWSVREGTEAFF

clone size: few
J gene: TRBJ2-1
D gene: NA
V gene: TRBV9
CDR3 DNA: TGTGCCAGCAGCTTAACCGGCGGTGGTGCCTACAATGAGCAGTTCTTC
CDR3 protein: CASSLTGGGAYNEQFF

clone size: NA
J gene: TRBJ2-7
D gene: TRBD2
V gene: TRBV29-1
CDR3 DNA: TGCAGCGTTGTCCGGGGACTAGCGGGAGGTTCCCCCTACGAGCAGTACTTC
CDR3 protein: CSVVRGLAGGSPYEQYF

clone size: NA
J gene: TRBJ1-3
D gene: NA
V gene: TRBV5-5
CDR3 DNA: TGTGCCAGCAGGGTCTTCGGCGAAAACACCATATATTTT
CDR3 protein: CASRVFGENTIYF

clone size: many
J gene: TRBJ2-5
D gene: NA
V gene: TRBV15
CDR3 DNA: TGTGCCACCAGCAGAGATCGTAGCGGGACCCAGTACTTC
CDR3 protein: CATSRDRSGTQYF

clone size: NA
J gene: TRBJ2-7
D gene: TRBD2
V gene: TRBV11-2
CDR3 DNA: TGTGCCAGCAGCCCAGCGGGGACCCCCTACGAGCAGTACTTC
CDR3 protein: CASSPAGTPYEQYF

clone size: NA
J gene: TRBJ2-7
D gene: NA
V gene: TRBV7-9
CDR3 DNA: TGTGCCAGCAGCTTCTGGCCGTCCTACGAGCAGTACTTC
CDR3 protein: CASSFWPSYEQYF